This T cell receptor (beta chain) comes out of a study of blood T cell repertoires in COVID-19. Study-wide background: Nucleic acid was either cDNA or gDNA, and it came from T cells, B-cell-depleted T cells, or PBMCs.

Participants came from some 23 US areas, aged roughly 18 to 95 years. Participant-given clinical history determined each cohort assignment. After removal of 6 bases from V and 7 bases from J, the junction contained 8 bases not matched to a gene. This CDR3 has 14 amino acids. Germline-derived CDR1 and CDR2 are ENHRY and SYGVKD. Produced via immunoSEQ multiplex PCR; TCRdb's table is partial and in-frame only. This sample yields some 220,000 clones, of which 88% are seen a single time; just over 2.5% belongs to the top ten. This receptor was identified in a woman aged 25 to 39 who had recovered from COVID-19. The sequenced material came from PBMCs or T cells enriched from blood (not recorded which). V usage is TRBV10-3 and J usage is TRBJ2-7; 11 bases agree with TRBD1. DNA for the CDR3: TGTGCCATCAGGCTGGGACAGGGGGTTGAAGAGCAGTACTTC. Translation gives CAIRLGQGVEEQYF.